This T cell receptor beta chain was sequenced for a study of technical replicates of blood from a handful of donors. Repertoires were generated with immunoSEQ multiplex PCR, while TCRdb's copy carries only in-frame clones and drops some. The sample has approximately 75,000 clones; about nine tenths are singletons. Sequenced input: T cells isolated from PBMCs. The TCR originated in a human donor in good health.

The CDR3 loop reads CASTGGYQPQHF. The CDR3 DNA follows: TGTGCCAGCACAGGGGGTTATCAGCCCCAGCATTTT. The chain uses TRBV19 and TRBJ1-5; 8 bases line up with TRBD1. CDR1 and CDR2 from the germline V gene are LNHDA and SQIVND (reference sequence). J was trimmed by 5 bases and V by 9 bases; bases with no gene match: 3. The CDR3 runs to 12 residues.